Reported below is one T cell receptor (beta chain). These data originate in a study of CD8 T cells in Susac syndrome. With random hexamers, roughly 0.45 to 1 ug RNA was reverse transcribed. MiXCR, run by TCRdb on the immunoSEQ multiplex PCR reads, gives a single entry per CDR3 protein. The sample yields some 180,000 distinct CDR3 sequences, about 94% seen once. The V and J ends lost 6 bases and 6 bases, in that order; junction bases with no gene match: 3. The CDR3 totals 13 residues. Germline V gene data show CDR1 as SNHLY and CDR2 as FYNNEI. The material sequenced was CD4+ T cells from PBMCs. The sequence derives from a human donor with Susac syndrome. The chain uses TRBV2 and TRBJ1-5; 9 nucleotides align to TRBD1. This chain's CDR3 is CASSKDRGQPQHF. The DNA for the CDR3 is TGTGCCAGCAGCAAGGACAGGGGTCAGCCCCAGCATTTT. The full variable domain, in which reference TRBV2 and TRBJ1-5 provide the parts outside the CDR3, is EPEVTQTPSHQVTQMGQEVILRCVPISNHLYFYWYRQILGQKVEFLVSFYNNEISEKSEIFDDQFSVERPDGSNFTLKIRSTKLEDSAMYFCASSKDRGQPQHFGDGTRLSIL.